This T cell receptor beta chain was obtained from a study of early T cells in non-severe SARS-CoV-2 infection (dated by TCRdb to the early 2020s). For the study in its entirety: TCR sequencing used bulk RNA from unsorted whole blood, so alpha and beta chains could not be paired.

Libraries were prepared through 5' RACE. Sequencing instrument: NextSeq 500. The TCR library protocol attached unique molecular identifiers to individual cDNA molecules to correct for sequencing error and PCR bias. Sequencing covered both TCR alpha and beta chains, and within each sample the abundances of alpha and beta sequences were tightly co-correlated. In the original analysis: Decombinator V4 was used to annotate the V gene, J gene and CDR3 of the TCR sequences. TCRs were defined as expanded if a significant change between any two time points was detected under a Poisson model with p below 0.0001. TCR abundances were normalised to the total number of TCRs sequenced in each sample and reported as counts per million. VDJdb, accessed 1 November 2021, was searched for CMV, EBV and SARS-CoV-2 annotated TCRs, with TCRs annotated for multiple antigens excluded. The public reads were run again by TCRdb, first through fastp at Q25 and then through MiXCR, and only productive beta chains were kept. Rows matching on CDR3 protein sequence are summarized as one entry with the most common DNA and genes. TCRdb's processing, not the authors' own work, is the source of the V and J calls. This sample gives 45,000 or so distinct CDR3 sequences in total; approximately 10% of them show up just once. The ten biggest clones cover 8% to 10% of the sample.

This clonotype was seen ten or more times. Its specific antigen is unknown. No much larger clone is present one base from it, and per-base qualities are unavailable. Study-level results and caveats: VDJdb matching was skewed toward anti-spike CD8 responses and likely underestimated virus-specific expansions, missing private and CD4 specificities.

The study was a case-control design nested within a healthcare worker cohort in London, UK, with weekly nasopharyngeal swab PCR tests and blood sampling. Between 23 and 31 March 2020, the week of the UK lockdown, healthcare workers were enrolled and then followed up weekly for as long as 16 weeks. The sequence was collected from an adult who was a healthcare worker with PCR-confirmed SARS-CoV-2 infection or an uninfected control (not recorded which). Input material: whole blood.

The CDR3 loop reads CASSRIPTVVSSYEQYF. In nucleotides, the sequence is TGTGCCAGCAGCCGAATCCCGACAGTTGTTAGCTCCTACGAGCAGTACTTC. The chain is assembled from TRBV6-5 and TRBJ2-7; perhaps TRBD1 is the D gene, with 5 bases matching. Trimming takes 6 bases from V and 0 bases from J, and the germline ends sit 21 bases apart. The CDR3 runs 17 residues from the cysteine to the phenylalanine. Just the 51-base CDR3 DNA is kept, in frame starting at base 1. According to the germline V gene, CDR1 reads MNHEY and CDR2 reads SVGAGI.